Presented here are 17 T cell receptor beta chains from one specimen sequenced in a study of T cell responses to AZD1222 COVID-19 vaccine. Profiling relied on immunoSEQ multiplex PCR, and the TCRdb table lists in-frame clones only, not all of them. The sample lists 150,000 to 200,000 clones; 88% were seen once. The sequenced sample was peripheral blood, obtained on day 0 of AZD1222 vaccination. The receptors derive from an adult in good health.

The gene calls are TRBV9 and TRBJ1-4; D is perhaps TRBD1 (5 bases). This CDR3 spans 14 amino acids. Trimming stripped 0 bases from V and 5 bases from J, with 8 bases between. From germline, CDR1 is SGDLS and CDR2 YYNGEE. The CDR3 DNA is TGTGCCAGCAGCGTAGACGGGGGAAATGAAAAACTGTTTTTT. This encodes CASSVDGGNEKLFF.

The chain couples TRBV27 to TRBJ1-4, with 8 bases that match TRBD1. Per germline, CDR1 MNHEY and CDR2 SMNVEV (reference sequence). V lost 6 bases and J lost 7; bases outside the gene matches: 10. The CDR3 length is 15 residues. The DNA of the CDR3 is TGTGCCAGCAGGGTCGGACAGGGCAGTAGTGAAAAACTGTTTTTT. Translation: CASRVGQGSSEKLFF. Supplemented by reference TRBV27 and TRBJ1-4, the full variable domain reads EAQVTQNPRYLITVTGKKLTVTCSQNMNHEYMSWYRQDPGLGLRQIYYSMNVEVTDKGDVPEGYKVSRKEKRNFPLILESPSPNQTSLYFCASRVGQGSSEKLFFGSGTQLSVL.

CDR3 DNA: TGTGCCAGTAGTATTATCGAGAATGAGCAGTTCTTC. Protein sequence: CASSIIENEQFF. This chain uses TRBV19 with TRBJ2-1; D ambiguous. Trimming stripped 3 bases from V and 7 bases from J, with 7 bases between. The CDR3 is 12 residues long. Germline V gene data show CDR1 as LNHDA and CDR2 as SQIVND (reference sequence).

The chain recombines TRBV29-1 with TRBJ2-7; D may be TRBD1 (6 bases). Germline V CDR1 and CDR2: SQVTM, ANQGSEA. The V end lost 4 bases, the J end lost 4 bases, and 14 bases lay between the germline ends. The CDR3 totals 13 residues. The CDR3 DNA is TGCAGCGTTGTACCCAGGGGAATTTACGAGCAGTACTTC. Residues: CSVVPRGIYEQYF.

This clone has only one observation. The rearrangement links TRBV10-2 to TRBJ2-2; no clear D. The CDR3 length is 13 residues. Germline values: CDR1 WSHSY, CDR2 SAAADI. Trimming removed 7 bases from V and 4 bases from J, with 10 bases in between. The CDR3 DNA reads TGCGCCAGCACCCTAGTTGGCACCGGGGAGCTGTTTTTT. This encodes CASTLVGTGELFF.

This chain connects TRBV7-9 to TRBJ2-7, with 10 bases matching TRBD1. There are 12 residues in the CDR3. Trimming took 4 bases from V and 11 from J; bases not matched to a gene: 5. Germline V gene lookup returns CDR1 SEHNR and CDR2 FQNEAQ (reference sequence). CDR3 bases: TGTGCCAGCAGCTCCACCGGGACAGGGGAGTACTTC. It is translated as CASSSTGTGEYF.

This chain connects TRBV5-6 to TRBJ1-4; 8 bases line up with TRBD1. The CDR3 extends over 15 amino acids. Germline V gene sequence: CDR1 SGHDT, CDR2 YYEEEE. The J segment lost 8 bases and the V segment lost 4 bases, leaving 10 bases of the junction unmatched. This chain's CDR3 is CASSKRGTGLEKLFF. The DNA of the CDR3 is TGTGCCAGCAGCAAGCGAGGGACAGGCCTCGAAAAACTGTTTTTT.

The J gene is TRBJ2-2, the V gene TRBV18; D is tentatively TRBD1 or TRBD2 (5 bases each). Between the trimmed V and J ends, which lost 2 bases and 5 bases, there was a span of 6 bases. CDR3 length: 13 amino acids. Germline lookup yields CDR1 KGHSH and CDR2 LQKENI. CDR3 coding DNA: TGTGCCAGCTCACCAGGGGGTACCGGGGAGCTGTTTTTT. Translated: CASSPGGTGELFF.

This clone was seen once. V usage is TRBV30 and J usage is TRBJ2-1; 9 nucleotides align to TRBD1. Germline assignment: CDR1 GTSNPN and CDR2 SVGIG (reference sequence). V lost 3 bases and J lost 2; bases outside the gene matches: 5. The CDR3 spans 15 residues. CDR3 region: CAWSLGQGPYNEQFF. The CDR3 bases are TGTGCCTGGAGCTTGGGACAGGGACCCTACAATGAGCAGTTCTTC.

The chain links TRBV11-2 to TRBJ1-1, with D possibly TRBD1 on 5 matching bases. Germline V gene data show CDR1 as SGHAT and CDR2 as FQNNGV. The V gene lost 5 bases and the J gene lost 4 bases, with 14 bases spanning the gap. CDR3 size: 14 residues. The CDR3 loop reads CASSIRGAATEAFF. The CDR3, as DNA: TGTGCCAGCAGCATCCGTGGGGCGGCCACTGAAGCTTTCTTT.

In this sample, this clone turned up once. The J gene is TRBJ2-6, the V gene TRBV9; D is perhaps TRBD2 (5 bases). Germline values: CDR1 SGDLS, CDR2 YYNGEE. The CDR3 has 16 amino acids. Trimming took 3 bases from V and 0 from J, leaving 10 bases between them. The CDR3 here is CASSAGIFSGANVLTF. CDR3 in DNA: TGTGCCAGCAGCGCCGGGATCTTCTCTGGGGCCAACGTCCTGACTTTC.

The chain uses TRBV30 and TRBJ1-6; D is undetermined. CDR1 is GTSNPN, CDR2 SVGIG, per germline (reference sequence). The CDR3 has 13 residues. V was clipped by 0 bases and J by 7 bases, with 7 bases between them. CDR3 region: CAWSVMANSPLHF. CDR3 bases: TGTGCCTGGAGTGTAATGGCAAATTCACCCCTCCACTTT.

This chain links TRBV7-8 with TRBJ1-2, with D hard to call. Germline loops: CDR1 SGHVS, CDR2 FQNEAQ. This CDR3 has 16 amino acids. V lost 5 bases and J lost 8, with 24 bases in between. CDR3: CASSTTPDPKGRGYTF. As DNA, the CDR3 is TGTGCCAGCAGCACCACCCCCGATCCCAAAGGTAGGGGCTACACCTTC.

The chain has TRBV28 and TRBJ2-2, with D unclear. Germline V gene data show CDR1 as MDHEN and CDR2 as SYDVKM. This CDR3 region has 13 residues. V was shortened by 7 bases and J by 1 base, with 7 bases between the two germline ends. CDR3 sequence reads: CASNRGNTGELFF. The CDR3 DNA follows: TGTGCCAGCAACAGAGGGAACACCGGGGAGCTGTTTTTT.

The V and J genes are TRBV28 and TRBJ1-2, with TRBD1 matching 8 bases. CDR1 MDHEN and CDR2 SYDVKM come from the germline V gene. The V segment lost 4 bases and the J segment 0 bases; nucleotides outside the gene matches: 7. This CDR3 comprises 16 residues. The chain's CDR3 is CASSSGTGLSNYGYTF. As DNA, the CDR3 is TGTGCCAGCAGTTCCGGGACAGGACTTTCTAACTATGGCTACACCTTC.

The chain couples TRBV28 to TRBJ1-2, with D possibly TRBD1 on 5 matching bases. The CDR3 is 14 residues long. Between the trimmed V and J ends, which lost 5 bases and 2 bases, there was a span of 12 bases. The V gene's germline CDR1 is MDHEN and CDR2 SYDVKM. For the CDR3, the DNA is TGTGCCAGCAGTCCGACAGACCGCAACTATGGCTACACCTTC. Protein sequence: CASSPTDRNYGYTF.

The V and J genes are TRBV30 and TRBJ1-1; D ambiguous. The CDR3 covers 12 residues. The germline V gene encodes CDR1 GTSNPN and CDR2 SVGIG (reference sequence). V shed 5 bases and J shed 1 base, with 8 bases lying between them. The DNA of the CDR3 is TGTGCCTGGGACCTCCCGAACACTGAAGCTTTCTTT. Amino acid sequence: CAWDLPNTEAFF.